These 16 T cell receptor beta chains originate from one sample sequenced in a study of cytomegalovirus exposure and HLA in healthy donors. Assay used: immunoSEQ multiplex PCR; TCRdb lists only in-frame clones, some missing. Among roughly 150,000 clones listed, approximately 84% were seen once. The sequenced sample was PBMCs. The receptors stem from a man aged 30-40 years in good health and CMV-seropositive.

The CDR3 DNA is TGCAGCGTTTCCGAAGACTTGTATCAGCCCCAGCATTTT. This sequence encodes CSVSEDLYQPQHF. The V gene is TRBV29-1, the J gene TRBJ1-5; no definite D call. The CDR3 consists of 13 residues. V shed 5 bases and J shed 5 bases, with 13 bases lying between them. Germline CDR1 reads SQVTM; CDR2 reads ANQGSEA.

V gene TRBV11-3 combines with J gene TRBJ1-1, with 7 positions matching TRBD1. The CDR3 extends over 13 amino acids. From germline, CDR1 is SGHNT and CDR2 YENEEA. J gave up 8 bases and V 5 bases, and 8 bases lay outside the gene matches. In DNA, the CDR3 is TGTGCCAGCAGCATATACAGGGGCACAGAAGCTTTCTTT. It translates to CASSIYRGTEAFF.

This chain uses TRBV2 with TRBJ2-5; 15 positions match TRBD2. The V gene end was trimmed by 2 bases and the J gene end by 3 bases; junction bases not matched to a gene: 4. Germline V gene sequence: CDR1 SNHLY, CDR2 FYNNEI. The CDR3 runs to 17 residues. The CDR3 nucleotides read TGTGCCAGCAGTGAAATGGGGACTAGCGGGGGGAAAGAGACCCAGTACTTC. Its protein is CASSEMGTSGGKETQYF.

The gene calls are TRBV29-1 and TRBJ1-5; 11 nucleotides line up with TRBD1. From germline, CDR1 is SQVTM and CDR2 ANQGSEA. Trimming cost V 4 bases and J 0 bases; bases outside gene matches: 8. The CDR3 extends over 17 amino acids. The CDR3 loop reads CSVVGTGGSNSNQPQHF. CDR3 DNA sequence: TGCAGCGTTGTGGGGACAGGGGGTTCAAATAGCAATCAGCCCCAGCATTTT.

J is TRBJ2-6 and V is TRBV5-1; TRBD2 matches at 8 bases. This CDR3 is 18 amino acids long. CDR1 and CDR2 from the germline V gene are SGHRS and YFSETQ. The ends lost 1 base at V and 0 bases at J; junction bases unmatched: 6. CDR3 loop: CASSLYGGDLSGANVLTF. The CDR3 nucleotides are TGCGCCAGCAGCTTGTACGGGGGGGACCTCTCTGGGGCCAACGTCCTGACTTTC.

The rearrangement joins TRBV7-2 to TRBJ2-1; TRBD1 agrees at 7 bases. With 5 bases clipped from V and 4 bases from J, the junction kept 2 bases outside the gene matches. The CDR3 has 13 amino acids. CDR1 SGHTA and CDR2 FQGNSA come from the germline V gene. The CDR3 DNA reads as TGTGCCAGCAGCCAGACAGGGTACAATGAGCAGTTCTTC. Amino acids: CASSQTGYNEQFF.

This chain's CDR3 is CASSLIGQGSYEQYF. For the CDR3, the DNA is TGTGCCAGCAGCTTAATCGGACAGGGGTCCTACGAGCAGTACTTC. V usage is TRBV13 and J usage is TRBJ2-7; TRBD1 aligns across 9 bases. CDR3 length equals 15 residues. Trimming removed 2 bases from V and 1 base from J; junction bases left unmatched: 3. Germline V gives CDR1 PRHDT, CDR2 FYEKMQ (reference sequence).

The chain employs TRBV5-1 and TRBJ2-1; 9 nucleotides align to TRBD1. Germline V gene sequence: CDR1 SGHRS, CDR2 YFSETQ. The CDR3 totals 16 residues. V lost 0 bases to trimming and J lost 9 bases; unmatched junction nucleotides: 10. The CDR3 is CASSLEGDRGQGEQFF. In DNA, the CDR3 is TGCGCCAGCAGCTTGGAAGGGGATCGGGGACAGGGTGAGCAGTTCTTC.

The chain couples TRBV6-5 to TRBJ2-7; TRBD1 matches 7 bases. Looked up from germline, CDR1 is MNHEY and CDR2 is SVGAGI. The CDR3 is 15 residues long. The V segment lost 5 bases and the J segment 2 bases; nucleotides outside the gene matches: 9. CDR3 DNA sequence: TGTGCCAGCAGTCTCGTATCCGGGACAGCCTACGAGCAGTACTTC. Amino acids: CASSLVSGTAYEQYF.

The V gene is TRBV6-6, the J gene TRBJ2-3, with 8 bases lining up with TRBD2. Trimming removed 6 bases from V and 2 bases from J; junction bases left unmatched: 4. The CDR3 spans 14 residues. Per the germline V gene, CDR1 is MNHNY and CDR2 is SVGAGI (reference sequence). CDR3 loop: CASSLAGTTDTQYF. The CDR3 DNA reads TGTGCCAGCAGCTTAGCGGGGACCACAGATACGCAGTATTTT.

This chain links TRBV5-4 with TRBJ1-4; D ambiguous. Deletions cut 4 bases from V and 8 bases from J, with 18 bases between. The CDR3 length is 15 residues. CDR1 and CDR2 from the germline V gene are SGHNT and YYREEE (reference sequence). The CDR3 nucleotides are TGTGCCAGCAGCATAGCGGGCCGACGGGGAGAAAAACTGTTTTTT. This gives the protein CASSIAGRRGEKLFF.

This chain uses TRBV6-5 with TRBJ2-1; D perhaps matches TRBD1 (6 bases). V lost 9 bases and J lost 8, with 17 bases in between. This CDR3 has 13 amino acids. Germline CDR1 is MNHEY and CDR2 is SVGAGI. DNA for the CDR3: TGTGCCAGTAACAGGGCTCAAAGCGATGAGCAGTTCTTC. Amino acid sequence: CASNRAQSDEQFF.

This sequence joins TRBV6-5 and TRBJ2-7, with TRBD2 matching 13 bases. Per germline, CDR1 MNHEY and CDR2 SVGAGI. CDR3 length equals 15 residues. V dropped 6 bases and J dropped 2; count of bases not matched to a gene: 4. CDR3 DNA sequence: TGTGCCAGCAGCCCCGGACTAGCGGGGGCCTACGAGCAGTACTTC. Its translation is CASSPGLAGAYEQYF.

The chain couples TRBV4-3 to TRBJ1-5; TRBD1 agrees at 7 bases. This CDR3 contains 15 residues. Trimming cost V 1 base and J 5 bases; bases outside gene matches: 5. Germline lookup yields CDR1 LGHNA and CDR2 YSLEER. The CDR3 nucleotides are TGCGCCAGCAGCCAAGCCCGACAGGGTCATCAGCCCCAGCATTTT. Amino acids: CASSQARQGHQPQHF.

CDR3 coding DNA: TGTGCCAGCAGTGAAGTGGGCAGGGGATACGAGCAGTACTTC. Amino acids: CASSEVGRGYEQYF. The V and J genes are TRBV6-1 and TRBJ2-7, with D possibly TRBD1 on 6 matching bases. The CDR3 is made up of 14 amino acids. Germline values: CDR1 MNHNS, CDR2 SASEGT. The V end was cut by 1 base, the J end by 4 bases, with 11 bases between.

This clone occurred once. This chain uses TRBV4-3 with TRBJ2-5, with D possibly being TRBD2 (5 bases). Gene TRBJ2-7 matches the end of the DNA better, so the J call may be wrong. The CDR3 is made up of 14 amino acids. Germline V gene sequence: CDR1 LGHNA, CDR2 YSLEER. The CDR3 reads CASSQGSGSYEQYF. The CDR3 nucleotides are TGCGCCAGCAGCCAAGGCAGCGGCTCCTACGAGCAGTACTTC.